The T cell receptor (beta chain) under discussion was sequenced for a study of T cells in Graves' hyperthyroidism and ophthalmopathy. Overall study results and limits: The blood repertoire included most of the expanded thyroid clonotypes above 0.001.

There were TCR beta CDR3 regions amplified from RNA transcripts. Initially, a first-round RT-PCR of the TCR CDR3 employed the HTBI primer set. From the multiplex PCR reads, TCRdb called clonotypes with MiXCR, one entry per CDR3 protein. The sample carries 550,000 to 700,000 distinct CDR3 sequences, under 60% recorded once. J lost 6 bases, V lost 3 bases, and 4 bases had no gene match. The CDR3 loop spans 15 amino acids. In germline, CDR1 is SGDLS, CDR2 YYNGEE. A word on this clonotype: Its antigen remains unidentified.

This chain links TRBV9 with TRBJ1-5, with 12 bases aligning to TRBD1. The TCR comes from an adult woman with Graves' disease, either hyperthyroidism or ophthalmopathy (not recorded which). Material for sequencing was peripheral blood or thyroid tissue (not recorded which). CDR3: CASSGGQGAVQPQHF. The CDR3 bases are TGTGCCAGCAGCGGGGGACAGGGGGCGGTTCAGCCCCAGCATTTT.